These 9 T cell receptor beta chains were sequenced from one sample in a study of OX40 agonist ivuxolimab in advanced cancers. The table came from immunoSEQ multiplex PCR; TCRdb's copy has only in-frame clones and leaves some out. This sample has tens of thousands of clones, with around nine tenths found just once. Sequenced here: CD4+ or CD8+ T cells sorted from blood, sampled in a trial of the OX40 agonist ivuxolimab. Receptors originate from an adult with an advanced solid tumor such as melanoma, head and neck, liver or kidney cancer.

The CDR3 sequence is CASRGSSYNEQFF. As DNA, the CDR3 is TGTGCCAGCAGAGGCAGCTCCTACAATGAGCAGTTCTTC. The chain recombines TRBV6-6 with TRBJ2-1; D is undetermined. This CDR3 spans 13 amino acids. The V gene's germline CDR1 is MNHNY and CDR2 SVGAGI (reference sequence). V was trimmed by 6 bases and J by 0 bases, leaving 6 bases between them.

A single count supports this clone. The rearrangement uses TRBV28 and TRBJ2-4; possibly TRBD1 for D (6 bases). Trimming removed 4 bases at V and 0 bases at J, with 13 bases between. The CDR3 consists of 16 residues. Germline CDR1 reads MDHEN; CDR2 reads SYDVKM. This CDR3 is CASSSGQSLAKNIQYF. CDR3 DNA: TGTGCCAGCAGTTCCGGACAGTCACTAGCCAAAAACATTCAGTACTTC.

The genes are TRBV5-4 and TRBJ1-6; no definite D call. CDR1 is SGHNT and CDR2 is YYREEE in the germline V gene (reference sequence). Trimming removed 4 bases at V and 3 bases at J, with 14 bases between. The CDR3 extends over 16 amino acids. The CDR3 protein is CASSADLGSYNSPLHF. Here the CDR3 DNA reads TGTGCCAGCAGCGCCGACCTCGGAAGCTATAATTCACCCCTCCACTTT.

This sequence joins TRBV6-1 and TRBJ2-7; tentatively, D is TRBD2 (6 bases). Germline V gene lookup returns CDR1 MNHNS and CDR2 SASEGT. This CDR3 comprises 14 residues. V lost 7 bases and J lost 4, with 17 bases in between. Here the CDR3 DNA reads TGTGCCAGCATCAAGACGGAGGGTACGTACGAGCAGTACTTC. Encoded protein: CASIKTEGTYEQYF.

CDR3 protein: CASSFPPQETQYF. Written as DNA, the CDR3 is TGTGCCAGCAGTTTCCCTCCCCAAGAGACCCAGTACTTC. The chain has TRBV28 and TRBJ2-5; D is unresolved. This CDR3 contains 13 residues. Per the germline V gene, CDR1 is MDHEN and CDR2 is SYDVKM. The V gene lost 3 bases and the J gene lost 1 base, with 6 bases spanning the gap.

V is TRBV4-1 and J is TRBJ2-2; tentative D call: TRBD1 (6 bases). Germline loops: CDR1 MGHRA, CDR2 YSYEKL. The CDR3 length is 16 residues. Trimming removed 0 bases at V and 7 bases at J, with 15 bases between. CDR3 bases: TGCGCCAGCAGCCAAGATTACAGGGCAAAGATCGGGGAGCTGTTTTTT. Protein sequence: CASSQDYRAKIGELFF.

CDR3 protein: CASSEARGRQPQHF. In DNA, the CDR3 is TGTGCCAGCAGTGAAGCGCGTGGTCGGCAGCCCCAGCATTTT. The chain is built from TRBV2 and TRBJ1-5; D is unclear. The V gene lost 0 bases and the J gene lost 7 bases, with 10 bases spanning the gap. This CDR3 comprises 14 residues. Germline values: CDR1 SNHLY, CDR2 FYNNEI.

The J gene is TRBJ1-1, the V gene TRBV18; no clear D. Germline values: CDR1 KGHSH, CDR2 LQKENI. CDR3 length equals 13 residues. Trimming shortened V by 3 bases and J by 1 base, and 6 bases separated the two germline ends. In DNA, the CDR3 is TGTGCCAGCTCACCGATGGGGAACACTGAAGCTTTCTTT. Its translation is CASSPMGNTEAFF.

This chain uses TRBV28 with TRBJ2-1; a weak D match, TRBD2 (6 bases). This CDR3 has 13 residues. The germline V gene has CDR1 MDHEN and CDR2 SYDVKM. V lost 6 bases and J lost 7, with 13 bases in between. The CDR3 nucleotides are TGTGCCAGCAGGGGGGACTTTAAAAATGAGCAGTTCTTC. Protein: CASRGDFKNEQFF.